These 5 T cell receptor beta chains share one sample of origin, sequenced in a study of T cell responses to AZD1222 COVID-19 vaccine. Some clones are missing from TCRdb's copy, which holds only in-frame ones; the method was immunoSEQ multiplex PCR. Among roughly 87,000 clones, around 91% were seen once, and the ten largest hold approximately 5%. The sample in question was peripheral blood, obtained 28 days after the second AZD1222 dose. These receptors were collected from an adult who received the AZD1222 COVID-19 vaccine.

V gene TRBV27 combines with J gene TRBJ2-7, with TRBD1 matching 9 bases. Losses at the gene ends were 5 bases for V and 6 bases for J; bases not matched to a gene: 14. The CDR3 length is 16 residues. CDR1 MNHEY and CDR2 SMNVEV come from the germline V gene (reference sequence). The CDR3 reads CASSKPSQGAGFEQYF. CDR3 coding DNA: TGTGCCAGCAGTAAACCGTCACAGGGGGCCGGGTTCGAGCAGTACTTC.

The count of this clone is one. The chain carries TRBV7-2 and TRBJ2-7, with D uncertain. The V gene's germline CDR1 is SGHTA and CDR2 FQGNSA. This CDR3 contains 13 residues. The V end was cut by 3 bases, the J end by 0 bases, with 6 bases between. As DNA, the CDR3 is TGTGCCAGCAGCTTGCAATCCTCCTACGAGCAGTACTTC. Residues: CASSLQSSYEQYF.

The rearrangement uses TRBV6-2 or TRBV6-3 and TRBJ2-3; a possible D gene is TRBD2 (7 bases). V lost 6 bases and J lost 15, with 19 bases in between. Germline loops: CDR1 MNHEY, CDR2 SVGEGT. The CDR3 contains 12 residues. CDR3 sequence reads: CASSSTSRGRYF. Here the CDR3 DNA reads TGTGCCAGCAGCTCGACTAGCAGGGGACGTTATTTT.

This clone has just one count. The chain employs TRBV9 and TRBJ1-4, with no clear D. Looked up from germline, CDR1 is SGDLS and CDR2 is YYNGEE. V lost 3 bases and J 2 bases, leaving 17 bases between the germline ends. The CDR3 totals 17 residues. The CDR3 nucleotides read TGTGCCAGCAGCGAGACCGCCCTCGTTAGGACTAATGAAAAACTGTTTTTT. Its protein is CASSETALVRTNEKLFF.

This chain uses TRBV5-1 with TRBJ2-1; 12 nucleotides line up with TRBD2. Per the germline V gene, CDR1 is SGHRS and CDR2 is YFSETQ. The J segment lost 8 bases and the V segment lost 1 base, leaving 4 bases of the junction unmatched. This CDR3 region has 15 residues. The CDR3: CASSLSSGGAYEQFF. For the CDR3, the DNA is TGCGCCAGCAGCTTGTCTAGCGGGGGGGCCTATGAGCAGTTCTTC.